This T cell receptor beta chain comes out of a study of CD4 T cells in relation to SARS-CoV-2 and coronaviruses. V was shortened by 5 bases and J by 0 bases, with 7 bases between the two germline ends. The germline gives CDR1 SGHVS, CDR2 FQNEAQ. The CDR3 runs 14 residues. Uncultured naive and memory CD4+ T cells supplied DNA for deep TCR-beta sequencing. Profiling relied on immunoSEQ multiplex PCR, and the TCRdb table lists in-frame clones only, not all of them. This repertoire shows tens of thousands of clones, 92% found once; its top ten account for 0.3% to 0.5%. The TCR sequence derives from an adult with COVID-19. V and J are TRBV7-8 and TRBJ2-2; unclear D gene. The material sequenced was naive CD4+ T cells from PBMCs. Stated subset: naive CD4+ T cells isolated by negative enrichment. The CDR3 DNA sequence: TGTGCCAGCAGCCGAAATTCGAACACCGGGGAGCTGTTTTTT. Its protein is CASSRNSNTGELFF.